This T cell receptor beta chain derives from a study of blood T cell repertoires in COVID-19. Produced via immunoSEQ multiplex PCR; TCRdb's table is partial and in-frame only. The sample consists of 150,000 to 200,000 clones, 75% to 85% of them appearing once. The CDR3 has 15 residues. Trimming pared 2 bases from V and 3 bases from J, leaving 13 bases between. Per germline, CDR1 MNHEY and CDR2 SVGAGI. The chain carries TRBV6-5 and TRBJ1-2; tentatively, D is TRBD1 (5 bases). The sequenced material came from PBMCs or T cells enriched from blood (not recorded which). The TCR comes from a man aged 40-50 years who had recovered from COVID-19. The DNA for the CDR3 is TGTGCCAGCAGTTACGGACGGGAGGGGCACTATGGCTACACCTTC. This gives the protein CASSYGREGHYGYTF.